What follows are 8 T cell receptor beta chains derived from one specimen sequenced in a study of blood T cell repertoires in COVID-19. Profiling relied on immunoSEQ multiplex PCR, and the TCRdb table lists in-frame clones only, not all of them. Among over 200,000 clones listed, approximately 87% were seen once. Sequencing was carried out using PBMCs or T cells enriched from blood (not recorded which). Receptors were obtained from a woman between 50 and 59 years old in a cohort exposed to, infected with or recovered from COVID-19 (not recorded which).

The chain couples TRBV3-1 (or the pseudogene TRBV3-2) to TRBJ1-2, with D possibly being TRBD1 (5 bases). CDR1 is LGHDT, CDR2 YNNKEL, per germline (reference sequence). V shed 1 base and J shed 1 base, with 10 bases lying between them. The CDR3 runs to 15 residues. The CDR3 sequence: CASSQAAGLNYGYTF. Written as DNA, the CDR3 is TGTGCCAGCAGCCAAGCCGCGGGACTTAACTATGGCTACACCTTC.

The rearrangement uses TRBV10-3 and TRBJ1-3, with D possibly TRBD1 on 6 matching bases. V was trimmed by 7 bases and J by 2 bases, leaving 12 bases between them. CDR1 ENHRY and CDR2 SYGVKD come from the germline V gene. The CDR3 runs to 14 residues. In nucleotides, the CDR3 is TGTGCCATCAAGACAGGTCGGGCTGGAAACACCATATATTTT. Translated: CAIKTGRAGNTIYF.

The chain combines TRBV7-2 with TRBJ2-3, with 7 bases fitting TRBD1. Trimming took 5 bases from V and 2 from J; bases not matched to a gene: 10. CDR1 and CDR2 from the germline V gene are SGHTA and FQGNSA. The CDR3 is 16 amino acids. CDR3 in amino acids: CASSPSGTAYTDTQYF. Written as DNA, the CDR3 is TGTGCCAGCAGCCCCTCCGGGACAGCCTACACAGATACGCAGTATTTT.

The gene calls are TRBV30 and TRBJ1-5, with TRBD1 matching 7 bases. The V segment lost 5 bases and the J segment 6 bases; nucleotides outside the gene matches: 7. Germline V lookup: CDR1 GTSNPN, CDR2 SVGIG (reference sequence). This CDR3 comprises 13 residues. DNA of the CDR3: TGTGCCTGGTCCCTGGACAGGTCTCAGCCCCAGCATTTT. Protein product: CAWSLDRSQPQHF.

The chain links TRBV29-1 to TRBJ2-1; 11 nucleotides agree with TRBD2. V shed 6 bases and J 4 bases; nucleotides not matched to a gene: 5. The CDR3 is made up of 14 amino acids. Germline V lookup: CDR1 SQVTM, CDR2 ANQGSEA. CDR3 bases: TGCAGCGTGAGCCTAGCGGGGGGTTACAATGAGCAGTTCTTC. This translates into CSVSLAGGYNEQFF.

The CDR3 DNA reads TGTGCCAGCAGCTTAGATAGTGAAGCTTTCTTT. Amino acids: CASSLDSEAFF. The chain links TRBV11-1 to TRBJ1-1; D is unresolved. The V gene's germline CDR1 is SGHAT and CDR2 FQDESV (reference sequence). V lost 1 base and J lost 7, with 4 bases in between. The CDR3 covers 11 residues.

The chain recombines TRBV2 with TRBJ1-1; TRBD1 agrees at 9 bases. Germline V gene sequence: CDR1 SNHLY, CDR2 FYNNEI. The CDR3 loop spans 14 amino acids. Trimming at V came to 5 bases and at J to 2 bases, leaving 3 bases not matched to a gene. In nucleotides, the CDR3 is TGTGCCAGCAGTCTACAGGGGGCAAACACTGAAGCTTTCTTT. Its protein is CASSLQGANTEAFF.

This chain connects TRBV6-5 to TRBJ2-1; 7 nucleotides line up with TRBD1. V trimming: 6 bases; J trimming: 7 bases; junction bases outside the gene matches: 6. The CDR3 runs to 13 residues. Looked up from germline, CDR1 is MNHEY and CDR2 is SVGAGI. Here the CDR3 DNA reads TGTGCCAGCAGGAACATACAGGGGAATGAGCAGTTCTTC. The encoded protein is CASRNIQGNEQFF.